Listed below are T cell receptor beta chains from one sample, sequenced in a study of neurological immune-mediated disorders. TCRdb re-derived calls from the 5' RACE reads in MiXCR, one entry per CDR3 protein. The table lists around 60,000 distinct CDR3 sequences, 3% to 4% of them singletons, with approximately 7.1% in the top ten. Sample: PBMCs. These TCRs come from a woman aged 55-75 years with multiple sclerosis. The CDR3 runs from the conserved cysteine through the conserved F or W. Each record gives: D gene, clone size, J gene, V gene, CDR3 DNA, CDR3 protein. The D gene is left open where the match is weak. Rows may omit the clone size; those that give it use once, few, many or a size class.

d_gene: -
abundance: many
j_gene: TRBJ2-7
v_gene: TRBV7-8
CDR3nt: TGTGCCAGCAGCTTTAGTAGGGGACCCTACGAGCAGTACTTC
CDR3aa: CASSFSRGPYEQYF

d_gene: -
abundance: many
j_gene: TRBJ1-2
v_gene: TRBV2
CDR3nt: TGTGCCAGCAGTGACCTGTCAGGGAACTATGGCTACACCTTC
CDR3aa: CASSDLSGNYGYTF

d_gene: -
abundance: many
j_gene: TRBJ2-7
v_gene: TRBV7-9
CDR3nt: TGTGCCAGCAGCTGGGGTCCGGGACATCCATCCTACGAGCAGTACTTC
CDR3aa: CASSWGPGHPSYEQYF

d_gene: -
abundance: many
j_gene: TRBJ2-2
v_gene: TRBV4-2
CDR3nt: TGTGCCAGCAGCCCGGCCCATAGGAAAAACACCGGGGAGCTGTTTTTT
CDR3aa: CASSPAHRKNTGELFF

d_gene: -
abundance: many
j_gene: TRBJ2-1
v_gene: TRBV7-8
CDR3nt: TGTGCCAGCAGCCCCACGATAAGGGACGAGCAGTTCTTC
CDR3aa: CASSPTIRDEQFF

d_gene: TRBD1
abundance: many
j_gene: TRBJ1-6
v_gene: TRBV7-2
CDR3nt: TGTGCCAGCAGCTTAGGGGGGTTGAGACAGGGGGCTCGCGCGCCCCTCCACTTT
CDR3aa: CASSLGGLRQGARAPLHF

d_gene: -
abundance: many
j_gene: TRBJ1-2
v_gene: TRBV5-1
CDR3nt: TGCGCCAGCAGCGGGCTGGGGGGCGATGGCTACACCTTC
CDR3aa: CASSGLGGDGYTF

d_gene: TRBD1
abundance: many
j_gene: TRBJ1-2
v_gene: TRBV29-1
CDR3nt: TGCAGCGTAACTGGGACAGGGAGATATGGCTACACCTTC
CDR3aa: CSVTGTGRYGYTF

d_gene: TRBD2
abundance: many
j_gene: TRBJ2-2
v_gene: TRBV12-3/TRBV12-4
CDR3nt: TGTGCCAGCAGGGCGGGGGGCACCGGGGAGCTGTTTTTT
CDR3aa: CASRAGGTGELFF

d_gene: -
abundance: few
j_gene: TRBJ1-2
v_gene: TRBV14
CDR3nt: TGTGCCAGCAGCGCTTCAGGGAATGGCTACACCTTC
CDR3aa: CASSASGNGYTF

d_gene: TRBD1
abundance: many
j_gene: TRBJ1-2
v_gene: TRBV27
CDR3nt: TGTGCCAGCAGGATACTTGGACAGGGGGCAATCTATGGCTACACCTTC
CDR3aa: CASRILGQGAIYGYTF

d_gene: TRBD1
abundance: many
j_gene: TRBJ2-7
v_gene: TRBV29-1
CDR3nt: TGCAGCGTTGTCTGGACAGGGACCTACGAGCAGTACTTC
CDR3aa: CSVVWTGTYEQYF

d_gene: TRBD2
abundance: many
j_gene: TRBJ2-7
v_gene: TRBV28
CDR3nt: TGTGCCAGCGCGGGAGGAGCATCCTACGAGCAGTACTTC
CDR3aa: CASAGGASYEQYF

d_gene: -
abundance: many
j_gene: TRBJ1-5
v_gene: TRBV20-1
CDR3nt: TGCAGTGCTAGTTTGGACTCTTATAGCAATCAGCCCCAGCATTTT
CDR3aa: CSASLDSYSNQPQHF

d_gene: TRBD1
abundance: -
j_gene: TRBJ2-7
v_gene: TRBV18
CDR3nt: TGTGCCAGCTCACCACCCAAAGGGACAGGGACTTACTACGAGCAGTACTTC
CDR3aa: CASSPPKGTGTYYEQYF

d_gene: -
abundance: many
j_gene: TRBJ1-6
v_gene: TRBV5-1
CDR3nt: TGCGCCAGCAGCTTGGAGTTTAAGGGTAGGGATTCACCCCTCCACTTT
CDR3aa: CASSLEFKGRDSPLHF

d_gene: TRBD2
abundance: many
j_gene: TRBJ2-1
v_gene: TRBV20-1
CDR3nt: TGCAGTGCTAAGAGCGGGAGGGCCTTGAATGAGCAGTTCTTC
CDR3aa: CSAKSGRALNEQFF

d_gene: TRBD1
abundance: many
j_gene: TRBJ1-1
v_gene: TRBV27
CDR3nt: TGTGCCAGCGGGCCATACAGGGGGCGTGGAAACACTGAAGCTTTCTTT
CDR3aa: CASGPYRGRGNTEAFF

d_gene: TRBD1
abundance: many
j_gene: TRBJ1-5
v_gene: TRBV4-2
CDR3nt: TGTGCCAGCAGCCTGGGAGACAGGGGACCTAATCAGCCCCAGCATTTT
CDR3aa: CASSLGDRGPNQPQHF

d_gene: TRBD1
abundance: many
j_gene: TRBJ2-5
v_gene: TRBV20-1
CDR3nt: TGCAGTGCTATAAAAGCGGGACAGGGAGAGACCCAGTACTTC
CDR3aa: CSAIKAGQGETQYF

d_gene: -
abundance: many
j_gene: TRBJ2-1
v_gene: TRBV24-1
CDR3nt: TGTGCCACCAGTGACTCCCCCTCCTACAATGAGCAGTTCTTC
CDR3aa: CATSDSPSYNEQFF

d_gene: -
abundance: few
j_gene: TRBJ1-1
v_gene: TRBV7-2
CDR3nt: TGTGCCAGCAGCCGTCTAGTCATTTTGGACACTGAAGCTTTCTTT
CDR3aa: CASSRLVILDTEAFF

d_gene: -
abundance: many
j_gene: TRBJ1-3
v_gene: TRBV10-3
CDR3nt: TGTGCCATCACAGATTCAGGCATCCCCTCTGGAAACACCATATATTTT
CDR3aa: CAITDSGIPSGNTIYF

d_gene: -
abundance: many
j_gene: TRBJ2-2
v_gene: TRBV5-5
CDR3nt: TGTGCCAGCAGCTTTTGGGGGACGAACACCGGGGAGCTGTTTTTT
CDR3aa: CASSFWGTNTGELFF

d_gene: -
abundance: many
j_gene: TRBJ2-7
v_gene: TRBV4-2
CDR3nt: TGTGCCAGCAGCCCAACCTCAGGGTCGCGCTACGAGCAGTACTTC
CDR3aa: CASSPTSGSRYEQYF

d_gene: -
abundance: many
j_gene: TRBJ2-3
v_gene: TRBV12-3/TRBV12-4
CDR3nt: TGTGCCAGCAGTTTAGAGGGGGGGTCCACGCAGTATTTT
CDR3aa: CASSLEGGSTQYF

d_gene: TRBD1
abundance: many
j_gene: TRBJ1-2
v_gene: TRBV20-1
CDR3nt: TGCAGTGCTCTCCCTCGGGGACAGGGAAACTATGGCTACACCTTC
CDR3aa: CSALPRGQGNYGYTF

d_gene: -
abundance: few
j_gene: TRBJ1-3
v_gene: TRBV18
CDR3nt: TGTGCCAGCTCACCACGTGGAAACACCATATATTTT
CDR3aa: CASSPRGNTIYF

d_gene: TRBD1
abundance: many
j_gene: TRBJ1-2
v_gene: TRBV6-5
CDR3nt: TGTGCCAGCAGTTATTCGGGACAGGGCAACTATGGCTACACCTTC
CDR3aa: CASSYSGQGNYGYTF

d_gene: -
abundance: many
j_gene: TRBJ2-7
v_gene: TRBV20-1
CDR3nt: TGCAGTGCACTCTCCCCCACCAGGGCTACCTACGAGCAGTACTTC
CDR3aa: CSALSPTRATYEQYF

d_gene: -
abundance: many
j_gene: TRBJ2-1
v_gene: TRBV20-1
CDR3nt: TGCAGTGCCGAACGCACTAACTCCTACAATGAGCAGTTCTTC
CDR3aa: CSAERTNSYNEQFF

d_gene: TRBD1
abundance: many
j_gene: TRBJ1-2
v_gene: TRBV15
CDR3nt: TGTGCCACCAGCAGAGGGGGACAGGGGACCGGCTACACCTTC
CDR3aa: CATSRGGQGTGYTF

d_gene: -
abundance: many
j_gene: TRBJ2-1
v_gene: TRBV7-3
CDR3nt: TGTGCCAGCAGCTTAGCGGGACTCAGCAATGAGCAGTTCTTC
CDR3aa: CASSLAGLSNEQFF

d_gene: TRBD2
abundance: many
j_gene: TRBJ2-3
v_gene: TRBV12-3/TRBV12-4
CDR3nt: TGTGCCAGCAGTCGCCGAGGACTAGCTCTTCATACGCAGTATTTT
CDR3aa: CASSRRGLALHTQYF

d_gene: -
abundance: many
j_gene: TRBJ2-4
v_gene: TRBV28
CDR3nt: TGTGCCAGCAGTTTCCCGGCTGGTTCGAACATTCAGTACTTC
CDR3aa: CASSFPAGSNIQYF

d_gene: TRBD2
abundance: many
j_gene: TRBJ2-1
v_gene: TRBV12-3/TRBV12-4
CDR3nt: TGTGCCAGCAGTTATAGCGGGACAAATTACAATGAGCAGTTCTTC
CDR3aa: CASSYSGTNYNEQFF

d_gene: -
abundance: many
j_gene: TRBJ1-1
v_gene: TRBV5-1
CDR3nt: TGCGCCAGCAGCCCTACGGGGGAGTTTTCAGCTTTCTTT
CDR3aa: CASSPTGEFSAFF

d_gene: -
abundance: few
j_gene: TRBJ1-1
v_gene: TRBV4-1
CDR3nt: TGCGCCAGCAGCCAAGGTTGGGTCACTGAAGCTTTCTTT
CDR3aa: CASSQGWVTEAFF

d_gene: TRBD1
abundance: many
j_gene: TRBJ2-2
v_gene: TRBV28
CDR3nt: TGTGCCAGCAGTTTGGGACAGGGTAAAGTCGGGGAGCTGTTTTTT
CDR3aa: CASSLGQGKVGELFF

d_gene: TRBD2
abundance: many
j_gene: TRBJ2-1
v_gene: TRBV5-6
CDR3nt: TGTGCCAGCAGCTTCCGGACTAGCGGGAGCTATGAGCAGTTCTTC
CDR3aa: CASSFRTSGSYEQFF

d_gene: -
abundance: many
j_gene: TRBJ1-1
v_gene: TRBV5-1
CDR3nt: TGCGCCAGCAGCCCAAGGGGGAACACTGAAGCTTTCTTT
CDR3aa: CASSPRGNTEAFF

d_gene: TRBD1
abundance: medium-sized
j_gene: TRBJ1-1
v_gene: TRBV5-1
CDR3nt: TGCGCCAGCAGCAGATCCGGGACAGGGTCAGAGGCTTTCTTT
CDR3aa: CASSRSGTGSEAFF

d_gene: -
abundance: many
j_gene: TRBJ1-1
v_gene: TRBV11-2
CDR3nt: TGTGCCAGCAGCTTCTATAGGGGAGCTGAAGCTTTCTTT
CDR3aa: CASSFYRGAEAFF